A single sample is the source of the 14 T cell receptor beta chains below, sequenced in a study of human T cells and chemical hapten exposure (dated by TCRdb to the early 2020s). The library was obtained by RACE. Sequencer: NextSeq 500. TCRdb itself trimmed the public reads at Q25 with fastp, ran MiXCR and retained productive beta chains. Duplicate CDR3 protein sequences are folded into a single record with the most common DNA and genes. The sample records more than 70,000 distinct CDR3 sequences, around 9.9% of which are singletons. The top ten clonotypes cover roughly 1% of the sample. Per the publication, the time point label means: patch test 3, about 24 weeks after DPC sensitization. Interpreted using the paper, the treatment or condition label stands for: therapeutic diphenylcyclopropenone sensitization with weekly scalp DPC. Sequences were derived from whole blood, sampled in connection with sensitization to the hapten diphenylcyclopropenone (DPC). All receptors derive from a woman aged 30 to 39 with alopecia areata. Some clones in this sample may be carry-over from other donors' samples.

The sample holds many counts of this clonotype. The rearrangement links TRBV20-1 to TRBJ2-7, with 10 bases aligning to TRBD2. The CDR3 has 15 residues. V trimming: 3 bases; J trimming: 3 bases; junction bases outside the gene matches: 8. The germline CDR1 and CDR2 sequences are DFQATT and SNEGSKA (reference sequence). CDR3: CSASPTSGIIYEQYF. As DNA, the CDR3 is TGCAGTGCTAGTCCTACTAGCGGGATAATCTACGAGCAGTACTTC.

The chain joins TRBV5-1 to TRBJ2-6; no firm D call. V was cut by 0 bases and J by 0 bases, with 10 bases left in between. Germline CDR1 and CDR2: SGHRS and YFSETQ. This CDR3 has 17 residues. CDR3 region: CASSLEPTDSGANVLTF. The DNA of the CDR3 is TGCGCCAGCAGCTTGGAGCCAACAGACTCTGGGGCCAACGTCCTGACTTTC.

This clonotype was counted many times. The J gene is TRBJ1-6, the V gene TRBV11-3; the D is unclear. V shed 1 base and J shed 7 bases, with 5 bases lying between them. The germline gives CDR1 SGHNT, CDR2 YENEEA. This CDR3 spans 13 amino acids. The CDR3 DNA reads TGTGCCAGCAGCTTAGGTTTAAATTCACCCCTCCACTTT. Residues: CASSLGLNSPLHF.

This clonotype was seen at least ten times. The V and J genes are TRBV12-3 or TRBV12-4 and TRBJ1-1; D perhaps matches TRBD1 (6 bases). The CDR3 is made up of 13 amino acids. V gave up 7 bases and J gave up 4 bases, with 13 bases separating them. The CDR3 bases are TGTGCCAGCACTCCACAGGGTGCCACTGAAGCTTTCTTT. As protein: CASTPQGATEAFF.

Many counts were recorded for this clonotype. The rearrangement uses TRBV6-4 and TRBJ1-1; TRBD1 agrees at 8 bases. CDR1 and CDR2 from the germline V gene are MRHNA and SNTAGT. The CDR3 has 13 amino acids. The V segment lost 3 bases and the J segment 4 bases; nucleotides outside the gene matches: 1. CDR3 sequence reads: CASSEQGGTEAFF. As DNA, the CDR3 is TGTGCCAGCAGTGAACAGGGGGGCACTGAAGCTTTCTTT.

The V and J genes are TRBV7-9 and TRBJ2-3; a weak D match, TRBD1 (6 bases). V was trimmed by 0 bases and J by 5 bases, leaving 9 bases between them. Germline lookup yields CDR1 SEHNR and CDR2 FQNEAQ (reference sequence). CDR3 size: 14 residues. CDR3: CASSLAGGGDTQYF. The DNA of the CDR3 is TGTGCCAGCAGCTTAGCTGGGGGCGGAGATACGCAGTATTTT.

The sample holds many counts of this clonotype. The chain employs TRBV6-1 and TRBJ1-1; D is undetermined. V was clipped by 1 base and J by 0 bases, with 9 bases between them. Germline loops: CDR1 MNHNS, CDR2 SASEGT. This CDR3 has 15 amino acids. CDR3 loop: CASSEEYGLNTEAFF. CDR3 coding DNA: TGTGCCAGCAGTGAAGAGTACGGACTGAACACTGAAGCTTTCTTT.

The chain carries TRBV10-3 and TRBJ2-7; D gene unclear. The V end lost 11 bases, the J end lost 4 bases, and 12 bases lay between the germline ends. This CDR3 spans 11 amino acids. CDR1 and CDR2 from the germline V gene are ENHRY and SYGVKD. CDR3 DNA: TGTGCCGCACGATACCGATACGAGCAGTACTTC. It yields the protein CAARYRYEQYF.

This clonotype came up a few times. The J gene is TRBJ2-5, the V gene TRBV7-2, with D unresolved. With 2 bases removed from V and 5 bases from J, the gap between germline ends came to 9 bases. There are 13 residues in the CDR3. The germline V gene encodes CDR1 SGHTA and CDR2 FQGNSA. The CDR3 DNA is TGTGCCAGCAGCTTATATGTTGGCGAGACCCAGTACTTC. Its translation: CASSLYVGETQYF.

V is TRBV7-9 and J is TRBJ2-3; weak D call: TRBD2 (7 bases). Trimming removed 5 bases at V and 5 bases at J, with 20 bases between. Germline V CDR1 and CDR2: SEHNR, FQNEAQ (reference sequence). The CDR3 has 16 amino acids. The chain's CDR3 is CASSPYRGGQGDTQYF. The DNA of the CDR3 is TGTGCCAGCAGCCCCTATAGGGGGGGCCAGGGAGATACGCAGTATTTT.

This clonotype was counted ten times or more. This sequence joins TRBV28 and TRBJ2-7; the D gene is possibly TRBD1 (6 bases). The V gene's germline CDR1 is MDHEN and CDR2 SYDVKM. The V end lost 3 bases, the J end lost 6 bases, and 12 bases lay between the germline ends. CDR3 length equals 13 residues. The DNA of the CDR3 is TGTGCCAGCAGTTTGTGGGACATGACCGAGCAGTACTTC. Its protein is CASSLWDMTEQYF.

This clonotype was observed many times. The CDR3 DNA is TGTGCCAGCTCACCATCCGGCAGTGAAAAACTGTTTTTT. Protein product: CASSPSGSEKLFF. The rearrangement links TRBV18 to TRBJ1-4; D uncertain. With 2 bases removed from V and 7 bases from J, the gap between germline ends came to 8 bases. The CDR3 covers 13 residues. Germline V gene sequence: CDR1 KGHSH, CDR2 LQKENI.

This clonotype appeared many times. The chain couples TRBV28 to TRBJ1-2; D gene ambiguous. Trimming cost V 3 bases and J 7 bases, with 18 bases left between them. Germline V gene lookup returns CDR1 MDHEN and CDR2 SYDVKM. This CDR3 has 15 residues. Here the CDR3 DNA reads TGTGCCAGCAGTTTCCCCTCCGCCCGGACGGGTGGCTACACCTTC. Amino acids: CASSFPSARTGGYTF.

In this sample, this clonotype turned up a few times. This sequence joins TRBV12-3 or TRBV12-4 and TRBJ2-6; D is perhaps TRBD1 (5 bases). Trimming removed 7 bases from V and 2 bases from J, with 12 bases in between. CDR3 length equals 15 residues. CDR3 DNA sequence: TGTGCCAGCACCTGGCAGGGTACTGGGGCCAACGTCCTGACTTTC. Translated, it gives CASTWQGTGANVLTF.